This T cell receptor beta chain was found in a study of T cells in Graves' hyperthyroidism and ophthalmopathy. This clonotype was seen a single time. Antigen specificity is unknown. The CDR3 runs to 15 residues. The germline gives CDR1 SGHVS, CDR2 FNYEAQ. V was pared by 5 bases and J by 4 bases, with 17 bases between. What was amplified from RNA transcripts were TCR beta CDR3 regions. An initial round of RT-PCR targeting the TCR CDR3 relied on the HTBI primer set. TCRdb itself ran the multiplex PCR reads through MiXCR, one entry per CDR3 protein. The repertoire holds 450,000 to 500,000 distinct CDR3 sequences, with under 25% as singletons. Lactation, pregnancy, other autoimmune disease or uncontrolled infection excluded patients. Isolation of PBMCs was performed on around 9.3 ml fresh peripheral blood. The study, taken as a whole, reports: Most thyroid clonotypes with frequency above 0.001 were detected in blood.

V and J are TRBV7-6 and TRBJ1-2, with a tentative D call TRBD1 (6 bases). Sequencing used blood. The clonotype originates from a woman in her seventies with Graves' ophthalmopathy. The CDR3 reads CASSLTGFVRYGYTF. DNA of the CDR3: TGTGCCAGCAGCCTTACAGGGTTTGTTCGCTATGGCTACACCTTC.